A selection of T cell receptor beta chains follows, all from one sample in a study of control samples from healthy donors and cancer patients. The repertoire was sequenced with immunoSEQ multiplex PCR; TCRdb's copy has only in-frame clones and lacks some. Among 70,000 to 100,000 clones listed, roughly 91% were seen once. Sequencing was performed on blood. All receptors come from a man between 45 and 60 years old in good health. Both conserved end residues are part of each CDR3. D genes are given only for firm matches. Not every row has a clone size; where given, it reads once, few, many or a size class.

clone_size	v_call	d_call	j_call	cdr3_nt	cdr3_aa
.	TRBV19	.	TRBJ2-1	TGTGCCAGTAGTCTTTATTCGGGTAATGAGCAGTTCTTC	CASSLYSGNEQFF
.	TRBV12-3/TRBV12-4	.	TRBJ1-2	TGTGCCAGCAGTTTATCTACGGAGGGCTACACCTTC	CASSLSTEGYTF
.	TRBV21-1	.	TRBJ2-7	TGTGCCAGCAGCAACGGACTGTGGGACAGGTACTACGAGCAGTACTTC	CASSNGLWDRYYEQYF
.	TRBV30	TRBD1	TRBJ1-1	TGTGCCGGAGCGACAGGGGCGGCCACTGAAGCTTTCTTT	CAGATGAATEAFF
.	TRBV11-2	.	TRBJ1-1	TGTGCCAGCAGGAGACAGAACACTGAAGCTTTCTTT	CASRRQNTEAFF
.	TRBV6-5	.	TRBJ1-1	TGTGCCAGCAGGTGGGGACATATGATGAACACTGAAGCTTTCTTT	CASRWGHMMNTEAFF
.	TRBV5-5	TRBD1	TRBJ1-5	TGTGCCAGCAGTTTACAGGGGACTAGCAATCAGCCCCAGCATTTT	CASSLQGTSNQPQHF
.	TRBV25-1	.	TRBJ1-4	TGTGCCAGCAGTGTTTTGACAGGATCAAATGAAAAACTGTTTTTT	CASSVLTGSNEKLFF
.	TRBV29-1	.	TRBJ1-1	TGCAGCGTTCTCGGATCTATGAACACTGAAGCTTTCTTT	CSVLGSMNTEAFF
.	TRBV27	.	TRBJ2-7	TGTGCCAGCAGTTTACGTGGGGTTATCTACGAGCAGTACTTC	CASSLRGVIYEQYF
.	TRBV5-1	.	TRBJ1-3	TGCGCCAGCAGCAACCTTGCCCTGGGACAAGGAAACACCATATATTTT	CASSNLALGQGNTIYF
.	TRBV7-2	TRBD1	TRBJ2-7	TGTGCCAGCAGCTTAGTCGGGACAGGGGTAGCCTACGAGCAGTACTTC	CASSLVGTGVAYEQYF
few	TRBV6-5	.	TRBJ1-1	TGTGCCAGCAGTAGGGGAACTGAAGCTTTCTTT	CASSRGTEAFF
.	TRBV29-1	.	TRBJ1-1	TGCAGCGTTGAGTCCGTGAACACTGAAGCTTTCTTT	CSVESVNTEAFF
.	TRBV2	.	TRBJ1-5	TGTGCCACACAGGTAGAACGGGGCAATCAGCCCCAGCATTTT	CATQVERGNQPQHF
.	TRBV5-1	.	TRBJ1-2	TGCGCCAGCAGCTCGTTGGGGGTGGGCTACACCTTC	CASSSLGVGYTF
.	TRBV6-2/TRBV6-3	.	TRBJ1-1	TGTGCCAGCAGCGATCCGGGCAAGCCTTCAATTGAAGCTTTCTTT	CASSDPGKPSIEAFF
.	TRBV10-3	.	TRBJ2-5	TGTGCCATCGCCCGGGACCCCCAAGAGACCCAGTACTTC	CAIARDPQETQYF
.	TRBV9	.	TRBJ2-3	TGTGCCAGCAGCGCTTTGACAGATACGCAGTATTTT	CASSALTDTQYF
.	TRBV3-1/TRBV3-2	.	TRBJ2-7	TGTGCCAGCAGCCAAGATAATAGTGACGAGCAGTACTTC	CASSQDNSDEQYF
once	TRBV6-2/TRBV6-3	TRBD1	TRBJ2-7	TGTGCCAGCAGTCGGACAGGACCTTACGAGCAGTACTTC	CASSRTGPYEQYF
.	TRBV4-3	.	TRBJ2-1	TGCGCCAGCAGCCAAGTTGGGGAGAGTGAGCAGTTCTTC	CASSQVGESEQFF
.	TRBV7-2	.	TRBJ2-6	TGTGCCAGCAGCTTAGGGACGGCGTCAGCCGGGGCCAACGTCCTGACTTTC	CASSLGTASAGANVLTF
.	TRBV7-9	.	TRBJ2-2	TGTGCCAGCAGCTTTGGGGGGTATGGCTCGAACACCGGGGAGCTGTTTTTT	CASSFGGYGSNTGELFF
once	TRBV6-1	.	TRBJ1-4	TGTGCCAGCAGTGGAAGGGGGGGGGTTGCAACTAATGAAAAACTGTTTTTT	CASSGRGGVATNEKLFF
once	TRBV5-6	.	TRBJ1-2	TGTGCCAGCAGCTTACCAGGGAGGGATGGCTACACCTTC	CASSLPGRDGYTF
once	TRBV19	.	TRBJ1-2	TGTGCCAGTCATCACTTCATCATTGGCTACACCTTC	CASHHFIIGYTF
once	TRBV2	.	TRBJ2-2	TGTGCCAGCAGTGTGAGAACCGGGGAGCTGTTTTTT	CASSVRTGELFF
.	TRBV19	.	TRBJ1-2	TGTGCCAGTAGTACACCTTTTCCCGGCATCTATGGCTACACCTTC	CASSTPFPGIYGYTF
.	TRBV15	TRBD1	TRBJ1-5	TGTGCCACCAGCAGACGCCCGGGACAGGGGGCGGCTCAGCCCCAGCATTTT	CATSRRPGQGAAQPQHF
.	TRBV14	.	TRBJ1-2	TGTGCCAGCAGCCTCCAGGGAAACTATGGCTACACCTTC	CASSLQGNYGYTF
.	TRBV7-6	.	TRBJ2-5	TGTGCCAGCAGCTTAGCACAGGGTCAGACCCAGTACTTC	CASSLAQGQTQYF
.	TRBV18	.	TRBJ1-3	TGTGCCAGCTCGCCGGACAGTCGATACACCATATATTTT	CASSPDSRYTIYF
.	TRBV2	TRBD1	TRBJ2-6	TGTGCCAGCAAGGGGGCCGGGGCCAACGTCCTGACTTTC	CASKGAGANVLTF
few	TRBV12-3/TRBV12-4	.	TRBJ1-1	TGTGCCAGCACCTCTGAGGAGGTGTATAGAGCTTTCTTT	CASTSEEVYRAFF
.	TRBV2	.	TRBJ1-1	TGTGCCAGCAGTGGGGAGGCTGAAGCTTTCTTT	CASSGEAEAFF
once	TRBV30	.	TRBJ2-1	TGTGCCTGGAGTAAAAAGGGACCAAGGAGTCAGAATGAGCAGTTCTTC	CAWSKKGPRSQNEQFF
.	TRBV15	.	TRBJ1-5	TGTGCCACCAGCAGAGTAGGGTTCCAGGACCAGCCCCAGCATTTT	CATSRVGFQDQPQHF
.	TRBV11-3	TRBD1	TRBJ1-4	TGTGCCAGCGAACAGGGGCAATGGGGCGAAAAACTGTTTTTT	CASEQGQWGEKLFF
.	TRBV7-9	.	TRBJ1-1	TGTGCCAGCAGCTCGCCGAGAAACCCTGAAGCTTTCTTT	CASSSPRNPEAFF
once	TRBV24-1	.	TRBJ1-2	TGTGCCACCTCGATGGCCTCCTATGGCTACACCTTC	CATSMASYGYTF
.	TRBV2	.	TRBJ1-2	TGTGCCAGCAGTGCGGACTTAAACTATGGCTACACCTTC	CASSADLNYGYTF
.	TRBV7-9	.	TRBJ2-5	TGTGCCAGCAGCTTAGCGTTTCGGACGGAAAGCCAAGAGACCCAGTACTTC	CASSLAFRTESQETQYF
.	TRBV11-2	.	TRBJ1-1	TGTGCCAGCAGCTTCTCCCGACAGGTTGAAGCTTTCTTT	CASSFSRQVEAFF